The rows below give T cell receptor beta chains drawn from one sample of a study of glioma-infiltrating T cells after dendritic cell vaccination. Data came from immunoSEQ multiplex PCR; TCRdb stores just in-frame clones and leaves some out. Altogether nearly 85,000 clones are present, about 90% being singletons, with the ten largest covering roughly 3.2%. This specimen was blood, taken before dendritic cell vaccination. Source of these receptors: a human donor with glioblastoma. CDR3s include the opening cysteine and the closing phenylalanine or tryptophan. D genes are given only for firm matches. Only some rows state a clone size, as once, few, many or a class for expanded clones.

cdr3_aa: CASWYRGPGGYTF; cdr3_nt: TGTGCCAGTTGGTACAGGGGGCCAGGTGGCTACACCTTC; d_call: TRBD1; clone_size: .; v_call: TRBV6-1; j_call: TRBJ1-2
cdr3_aa: CASSLSMSGETQYF; cdr3_nt: TGTGCCAGCAGCCTATCGATGTCTGGAGAGACCCAGTACTTC; d_call: .; clone_size: .; v_call: TRBV7-9; j_call: TRBJ2-5
cdr3_aa: CAWSMTGQRGQPQHF; cdr3_nt: TGTGCCTGGAGCATGACAGGCCAAAGGGGTCAGCCCCAGCATTTT; d_call: .; clone_size: .; v_call: TRBV30; j_call: TRBJ1-5
cdr3_aa: CASSRTGGETQYF; cdr3_nt: TGTGCCAGCAGCAGGACAGGGGGAGAGACCCAGTACTTC; d_call: TRBD1; clone_size: .; v_call: TRBV11-3; j_call: TRBJ2-5
cdr3_aa: CASSQAGGVGQPQHF; cdr3_nt: TGTGCCAGCAGCCAAGCCGGGGGAGTTGGTCAGCCCCAGCATTTT; d_call: .; clone_size: .; v_call: TRBV7-9; j_call: TRBJ1-5
cdr3_aa: CASSVEGANYGYTF; cdr3_nt: TGTGCCAGCAGTGTAGAAGGAGCTAACTATGGCTACACCTTC; d_call: .; clone_size: .; v_call: TRBV2; j_call: TRBJ1-2
cdr3_aa: CASSAPVMDSPLHF; cdr3_nt: TGTGCCAGCAGCGCCCCGGTCATGGATTCACCCCTCCACTTT; d_call: .; clone_size: .; v_call: TRBV7-9; j_call: TRBJ1-6
cdr3_aa: CASSLADRANTEAFF; cdr3_nt: TGTGCCAGCAGCTTGGCGGACAGAGCAAACACTGAAGCTTTCTTT; d_call: .; clone_size: .; v_call: TRBV5-4; j_call: TRBJ1-1
cdr3_aa: CASSAFGRRSHNEQFF; cdr3_nt: TGTGCCAGCAGCGCTTTCGGTCGGAGGTCCCACAATGAGCAGTTCTTC; d_call: .; clone_size: .; v_call: TRBV7-9; j_call: TRBJ2-1
cdr3_aa: CASSPAVNYEQYF; cdr3_nt: TGTGCCAGTAGTCCTGCGGTAAACTACGAGCAGTACTTC; d_call: .; clone_size: .; v_call: TRBV19; j_call: TRBJ2-7
cdr3_aa: CASSSGTVADEQFF; cdr3_nt: TGTGCCAGCAGTTCTGGGACAGTCGCGGATGAGCAGTTCTTC; d_call: TRBD1; clone_size: once; v_call: TRBV27; j_call: TRBJ2-1
cdr3_aa: CASSLNGDTEAFF; cdr3_nt: TGTGCCAGCAGCCTAAATGGTGACACTGAAGCTTTCTTT; d_call: .; clone_size: .; v_call: TRBV7-9; j_call: TRBJ1-1
cdr3_aa: CASSFTGDQPQHF; cdr3_nt: TGTGCCAGCAGCTTTACAGGGGATCAGCCCCAGCATTTT; d_call: TRBD1; clone_size: .; v_call: TRBV5-5; j_call: TRBJ1-5
cdr3_aa: CSARDSGQPQHF; cdr3_nt: TGCAGCGCCAGGGACAGCGGACAGCCCCAGCATTTT; d_call: TRBD1; clone_size: .; v_call: TRBV29-1; j_call: TRBJ1-5
cdr3_aa: CSGTGGTSDLQYF; cdr3_nt: TGCAGCGGAACAGGGGGCACAAGTGATTTGCAGTACTTC; d_call: TRBD1; clone_size: .; v_call: TRBV29-1; j_call: TRBJ2-7
cdr3_aa: CASSLVALTDSEAFF; cdr3_nt: TGTGCCAGCAGCTTAGTAGCTCTTACGGATAGTGAAGCTTTCTTT; d_call: .; clone_size: .; v_call: TRBV7-9; j_call: TRBJ1-1
cdr3_aa: CAISDPGRGPSTDTQYF; cdr3_nt: TGTGCCATCAGTGACCCTGGTAGGGGCCCCAGCACAGATACGCAGTATTTT; d_call: .; clone_size: .; v_call: TRBV10-3; j_call: TRBJ2-3
cdr3_aa: CAWNSEGAYEQYF; cdr3_nt: TGTGCCTGGAATTCCGAGGGGGCCTACGAGCAGTACTTC; d_call: .; clone_size: .; v_call: TRBV30; j_call: TRBJ2-7
cdr3_aa: CAWGPGGRGYTF; cdr3_nt: TGTGCCTGGGGCCCCGGGGGAAGGGGCTACACCTTC; d_call: .; clone_size: .; v_call: TRBV30; j_call: TRBJ1-2
cdr3_aa: CASSISGGGSYEQYF; cdr3_nt: TGTGCCAGTAGTATAAGCGGGGGGGGCTCCTACGAGCAGTACTTC; d_call: TRBD2; clone_size: .; v_call: TRBV19; j_call: TRBJ2-7
cdr3_aa: CASREDSQETQYF; cdr3_nt: TGTGCCAGCAGGGAGGACAGCCAAGAGACCCAGTACTTC; d_call: .; clone_size: .; v_call: TRBV2; j_call: TRBJ2-5
cdr3_aa: CAWSVSGREVGEQYF; cdr3_nt: TGTGCCTGGAGTGTAAGCGGCCGTGAAGTGGGGGAGCAGTACTTC; d_call: .; clone_size: .; v_call: TRBV30; j_call: TRBJ2-7
cdr3_aa: CASRTGGTAPLHF; cdr3_nt: TGTGCCAGCCGCACAGGGGGAACGGCCCCCCTCCACTTT; d_call: TRBD1; clone_size: once; v_call: TRBV27; j_call: TRBJ1-6
cdr3_aa: CASTLEGSGAQDGYTF; cdr3_nt: TGCGCCAGCACCTTAGAGGGTTCAGGGGCTCAGGATGGCTACACCTTC; d_call: .; clone_size: .; v_call: TRBV5-1; j_call: TRBJ1-2
cdr3_aa: CASRQPGQIIHGYTF; cdr3_nt: TGTGCCAGCAGACAACCGGGACAGATAATACATGGCTACACCTTC; d_call: TRBD1; clone_size: .; v_call: TRBV5-3; j_call: TRBJ1-2
cdr3_aa: CASSPTQGQLGTEAFF; cdr3_nt: TGTGCCAGCTCACCGACCCAGGGACAACTAGGAACTGAAGCTTTCTTT; d_call: .; clone_size: .; v_call: TRBV18; j_call: TRBJ1-1
cdr3_aa: CASSYDTSITTYEQYF; cdr3_nt: TGTGCCAGCAGCTATGATACTAGTATTACTACCTACGAGCAGTACTTC; d_call: .; clone_size: .; v_call: TRBV11-3; j_call: TRBJ2-7
cdr3_aa: CASSPEGGETQYF; cdr3_nt: TGTGCCAGCTCACCGGAGGGAGGTGAGACCCAGTACTTC; d_call: .; clone_size: .; v_call: TRBV18; j_call: TRBJ2-5
cdr3_aa: CASSPSAQRGEKLFF; cdr3_nt: TGTGCCAGCAGTCCAAGCGCTCAAAGGGGTGAAAAACTGTTTTTT; d_call: .; clone_size: .; v_call: TRBV27; j_call: TRBJ1-4
cdr3_aa: CASSTGLQETQYF; cdr3_nt: TGTGCCAGCTCCACGGGACTACAAGAGACCCAGTACTTC; d_call: TRBD2; clone_size: .; v_call: TRBV6-1; j_call: TRBJ2-5
cdr3_aa: CASSATSLGLEQFF; cdr3_nt: TGTGCCAGCAGCGCCACCAGCTTGGGACTAGAGCAGTTCTTC; d_call: TRBD2; clone_size: .; v_call: TRBV13; j_call: TRBJ2-1
cdr3_aa: CASSLYTGELFF; cdr3_nt: TGTGCCAGCAGCCTATACACCGGGGAGCTGTTTTTT; d_call: .; clone_size: .; v_call: TRBV7-3; j_call: TRBJ2-2
cdr3_aa: CASSPAREVAGELFF; cdr3_nt: TGTGCCAGCTCACCAGCCAGGGAGGTGGCCGGGGAGCTGTTTTTT; d_call: .; clone_size: once; v_call: TRBV18; j_call: TRBJ2-2
cdr3_aa: CASSEGGGGLSGYTF; cdr3_nt: TGTGCCAGCAGTGAAGGGGGGGGCGGCTTATCGGGCTACACCTTC; d_call: .; clone_size: .; v_call: TRBV6-1; j_call: TRBJ1-2
cdr3_aa: CASSLGQGNRETQYF; cdr3_nt: TGTGCCAGCTCACTAGGACAGGGCAATCGGGAGACCCAGTACTTC; d_call: TRBD1; clone_size: .; v_call: TRBV18; j_call: TRBJ2-5
cdr3_aa: CASSLGDRGETQYF; cdr3_nt: TGTGCCAGCAGCTTGGGGGACAGGGGGGAGACCCAGTACTTC; d_call: TRBD1; clone_size: .; v_call: TRBV5-6; j_call: TRBJ2-5
cdr3_aa: CASSSKPFRNTGELFF; cdr3_nt: TGTGCCAGCAGCTCAAAACCATTCAGAAACACCGGGGAGCTGTTTTTT; d_call: .; clone_size: .; v_call: TRBV5-6; j_call: TRBJ2-2
cdr3_aa: CSVTGTEYGYTF; cdr3_nt: TGCAGCGTTACCGGGACAGAGTATGGCTACACCTTC; d_call: TRBD1; clone_size: .; v_call: TRBV29-1; j_call: TRBJ1-2
cdr3_aa: CASSSGDGNTIYF; cdr3_nt: TGCGCCAGCAGCTCAGGGGACGGAAACACCATATATTTT; d_call: .; clone_size: .; v_call: TRBV5-1; j_call: TRBJ1-3
cdr3_aa: CASRFGGGRTGELFF; cdr3_nt: TGTGCCAGCCGCTTCGGGGGAGGGAGAACCGGGGAGCTGTTTTTT; d_call: TRBD2; clone_size: .; v_call: TRBV19; j_call: TRBJ2-2
cdr3_aa: CASSQGTKKETQYF; cdr3_nt: TGTGCCAGCAGCCAAGGGACAAAGAAAGAGACCCAGTACTTC; d_call: .; clone_size: .; v_call: TRBV4-2; j_call: TRBJ2-5
cdr3_aa: CASSQEPGQGLYGEQFF; cdr3_nt: TGTGCCAGCAGCCAAGAACCGGGGCAGGGACTTTACGGGGAGCAGTTCTTC; d_call: .; clone_size: few; v_call: TRBV4-2; j_call: TRBJ2-1
cdr3_aa: CAISGSDSYNEQFF; cdr3_nt: TGTGCCATCAGTGGGAGCGACTCCTACAATGAGCAGTTCTTC; d_call: .; clone_size: .; v_call: TRBV10-3; j_call: TRBJ2-1
cdr3_aa: CAISEGRGETQYF; cdr3_nt: TGTGCCATCAGTGAGGGCAGGGGAGAGACCCAGTACTTC; d_call: .; clone_size: once; v_call: TRBV10-3; j_call: TRBJ2-5
cdr3_aa: CASSAGPRGETQYF; cdr3_nt: TGTGCCAGCAGCGCCGGCCCCAGGGGGGAGACCCAGTACTTC; d_call: TRBD1; clone_size: .; v_call: TRBV9; j_call: TRBJ2-5
cdr3_aa: CASSLDRAAGISYEQYF; cdr3_nt: TGTGCCAGCAGCTTAGACCGAGCGGCAGGCATCTCCTACGAGCAGTACTTC; d_call: .; clone_size: .; v_call: TRBV11-2; j_call: TRBJ2-7
cdr3_aa: CASSLTSGKYEQYF; cdr3_nt: TGTGCCAGCAGCCTGACTAGCGGGAAATACGAGCAGTACTTC; d_call: TRBD2; clone_size: .; v_call: TRBV14; j_call: TRBJ2-7
cdr3_aa: CASSLRRGNSPLHF; cdr3_nt: TGTGCCAGCAGCCTTCGCAGGGGTAATTCACCCCTCCACTTT; d_call: .; clone_size: .; v_call: TRBV7-8; j_call: TRBJ1-6